A single T cell receptor (beta chain) is shown here with its context. This clone's antigen is unknown. There are no base qualities to consult, and no much larger clone falls within one base. This sample is drawn from a study of OX40 agonist ivuxolimab in advanced cancers. For context, the study as a whole: Ivuxolimab was a fully human IgG2 agonistic monoclonal antibody targeting the costimulatory receptor OX40 (CD134). Intravenous ivuxolimab was administered to patients every 2 weeks at six dose levels: 0.01, 0.1, 0.3, 1.5, 3 and 10 mg/kg. Of the approximately 54 patients in dose escalation, about 20 had hepatocellular carcinoma, about 15 had melanoma, 9 had renal cell carcinoma and 9 had head and neck cancer. A male proportion of approximately 83% and a mean age of approximately 61 years, ranging from roughly 23 to 79, were recorded for the dose-escalation cohort. Prior anti-PD-1, anti-PD-L1 or anti-CTLA-4 therapy was permitted, and approximately 39% of dose-escalation patients had received checkpoint inhibitors. Partial responses were achieved by three dose-escalation patients, of whom one had hepatocellular carcinoma and two had cutaneous melanoma. Peripheral TCRbeta sequencing was intended to test whether TCR sequence diversity was altered and clonal T-cell expansion was caused by ivuxolimab. The paper covers the monotherapy dose-escalation part of the phase I ivuxolimab trial, which included N ≈ 50 patients.

For sequencing of the TCRbeta CDR3 region, genomic DNA was extracted from the sorted cells. The immunoSEQ Assay was used to sequence the TCRbeta CDR3 regions. In its TCRdb copy, this immuneACCESS table keeps in-frame sequences only and misses some clones. Where compared with another copy, unresolved V genes explain less than half of these, and the others have no known cause. Counted in this sample were tens of thousands of clones; 89% of them appeared once. The ten top clones hold around 0.4% of the sample. CDR1 and CDR2 are drawn from the germline V gene: SGHRS, YFSETQ. Trimming takes 5 bases from V and 6 bases from J, and the germline ends sit 20 bases apart. Inclusive of the bounding cysteine and phenylalanine, the CDR3 is 16 residues long. The CDR3 DNA has 48 bases and is translated from base 1. Patients with a history of autoimmune disease or receiving systemic immunosuppression were excluded from the trial. Peripheral blood for TCR sequencing was collected from all dose cohorts at baseline, on cycle 4 day 1, and on cycle 7 day 1. The samples were taken from a phase I, first-in-human, multicenter, open-label dose-escalation trial of ivuxolimab. Adults with locally advanced or metastatic melanoma, renal cell, hepatocellular, or head and neck squamous cell carcinoma were enrolled in the trial. Before TCR sequencing, CD4+ T cells and CD8+ T cells from peripheral blood were sorted into separate populations.

On the study overall, not on this receptor specifically: After ivuxolimab, expanded clones were on average more numerous among CD8+ T cells than among CD4+ T cells. At doses from 0.1 to 3.0 mg/kg, clonal expansion was seen in both CD4+ and CD8+ blood T cells between baseline and week 6. Low levels of normalized T-cell clonal expansion were also shown by some nonresponding patients. In the 0.1-3.0 mg/kg groups, partial responders had among the lowest normalized peripheral clonal expansion, particularly in CD8+ T cells. The antigen specificity of the clonally expanded peripheral T cells was not determined.

The origin of this receptor is an adult with an advanced solid tumor such as melanoma, head and neck, liver or kidney cancer. Recombination linked TRBV5-1 to TRBJ1-4; TRBD1 is possibly the D segment (6 matching bases). Sample: CD4+ or CD8+ T cells sorted from blood, taken in a trial of the OX40 agonist ivuxolimab. The nucleotide sequence is given as TGCGCCAGCAGACCACAGGGAAATCCGGGGGATGAAAAACTGTTTTTT. This codes for CASRPQGNPGDEKLFF.